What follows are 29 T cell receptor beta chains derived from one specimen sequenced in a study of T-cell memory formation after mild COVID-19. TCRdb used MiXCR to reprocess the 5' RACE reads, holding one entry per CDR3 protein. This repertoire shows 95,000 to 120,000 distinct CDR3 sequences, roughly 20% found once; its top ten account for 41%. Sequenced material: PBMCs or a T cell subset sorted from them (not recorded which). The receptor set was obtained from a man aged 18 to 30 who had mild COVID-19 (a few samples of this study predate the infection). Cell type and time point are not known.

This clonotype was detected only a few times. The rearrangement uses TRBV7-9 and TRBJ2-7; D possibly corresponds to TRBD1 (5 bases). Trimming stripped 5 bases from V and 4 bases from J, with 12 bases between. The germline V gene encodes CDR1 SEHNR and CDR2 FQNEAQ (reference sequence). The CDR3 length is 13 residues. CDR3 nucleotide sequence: TGTGCCAGCAGCCCTACAGGAAATTACGAGCAGTACGTC. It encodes CASSPTGNYEQYV.

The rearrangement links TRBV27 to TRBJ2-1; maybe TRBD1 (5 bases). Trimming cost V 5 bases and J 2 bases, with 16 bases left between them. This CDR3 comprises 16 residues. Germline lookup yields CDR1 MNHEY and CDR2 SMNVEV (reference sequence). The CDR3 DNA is TGTGCCAGCAGTATCAGGGATGTAGTCACCTACAATGAGCAGTTCTTC. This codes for CASSIRDVVTYNEQFF.

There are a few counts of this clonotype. The CDR3 sequence: CASSGPSTGEKLFF. The CDR3 DNA follows: TGTGCCAGCAGCGGACCGTCGACGGGGGAAAAACTGTTTTTT. The chain couples TRBV7-9 to TRBJ1-4; D not resolved. This CDR3 is 14 amino acids long. Trimming shortened V by 5 bases and J by 8 bases, and 15 bases separated the two germline ends. CDR1 and CDR2 (germline): SEHNR, FQNEAQ (reference sequence).

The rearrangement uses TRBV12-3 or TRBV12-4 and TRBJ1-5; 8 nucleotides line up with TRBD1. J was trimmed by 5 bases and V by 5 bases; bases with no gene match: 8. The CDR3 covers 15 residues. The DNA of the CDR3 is TGTGCCAGCAGTGGGACAGGACTTAGGCATCAGCCCCAGCATTTT. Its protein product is CASSGTGLRHQPQHF.

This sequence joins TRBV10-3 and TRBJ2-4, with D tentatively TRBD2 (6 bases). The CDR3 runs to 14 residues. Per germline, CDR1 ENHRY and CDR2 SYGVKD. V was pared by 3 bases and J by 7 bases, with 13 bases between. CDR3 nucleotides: TGTGCCATCAGTGATGGGGCCAGCGGGAACATTCAGTACTTC. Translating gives CAISDGASGNIQYF.

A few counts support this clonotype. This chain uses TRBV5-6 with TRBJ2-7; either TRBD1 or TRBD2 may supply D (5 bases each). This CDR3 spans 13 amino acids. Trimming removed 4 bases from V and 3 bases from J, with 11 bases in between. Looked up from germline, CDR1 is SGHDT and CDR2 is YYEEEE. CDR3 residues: CASSLWGIYEQYV. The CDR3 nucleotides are TGTGCCAGCAGCCTGTGGGGGATCTACGAGCAGTACGTC.

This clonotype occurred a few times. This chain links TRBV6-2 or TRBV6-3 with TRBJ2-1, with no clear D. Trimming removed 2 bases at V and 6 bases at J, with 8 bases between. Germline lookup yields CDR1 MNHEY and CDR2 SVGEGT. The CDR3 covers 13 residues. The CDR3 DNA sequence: TGTGCCAGCAGTTACGGGCCGCTCAATGAGCAGTTCTTC. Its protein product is CASSYGPLNEQFF.

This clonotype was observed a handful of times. CDR3 amino acids: CASSEGQGSSGELFF. CDR3 DNA: TGTGCCAGCAGTGAAGGCCAGGGCTCGTCCGGGGAGCTGTTTTTT. The chain has TRBV2 and TRBJ2-2; a possible D gene is TRBD1 (5 bases). The ends were cut back, 1 base at V and 6 bases at J, with 12 bases in the middle. Germline values: CDR1 SNHLY, CDR2 FYNNEI. The CDR3 length is 15 residues.

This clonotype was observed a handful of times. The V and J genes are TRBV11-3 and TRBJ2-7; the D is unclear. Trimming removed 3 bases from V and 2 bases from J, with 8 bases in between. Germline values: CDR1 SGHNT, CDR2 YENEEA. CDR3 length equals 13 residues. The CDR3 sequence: CASSFTATYEQYF. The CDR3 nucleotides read TGTGCCAGCAGCTTCACGGCTACCTACGAGCAGTACTTC.

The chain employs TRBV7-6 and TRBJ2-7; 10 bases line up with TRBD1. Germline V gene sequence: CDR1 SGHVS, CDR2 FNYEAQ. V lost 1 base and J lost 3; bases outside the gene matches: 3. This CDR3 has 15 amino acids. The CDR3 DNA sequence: TGTGCCAGCAGCTTAGGACAGGGGGCTTTCTACGAGCAGTACTTC. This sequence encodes CASSLGQGAFYEQYF.

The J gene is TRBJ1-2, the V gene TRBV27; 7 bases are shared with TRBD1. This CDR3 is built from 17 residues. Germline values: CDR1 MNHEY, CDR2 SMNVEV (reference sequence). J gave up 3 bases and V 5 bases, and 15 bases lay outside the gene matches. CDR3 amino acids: CASSPTGKAHSYYGYTF. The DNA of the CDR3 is TGTGCCAGCAGTCCGACAGGGAAGGCCCATTCCTACTATGGCTACACCTTC.

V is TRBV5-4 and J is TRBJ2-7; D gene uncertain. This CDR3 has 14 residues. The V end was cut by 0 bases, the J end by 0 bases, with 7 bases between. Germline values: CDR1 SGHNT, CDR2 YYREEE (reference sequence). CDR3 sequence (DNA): TGTGCCAGCAGCTTGGAAAGGAGCTCCTACGAGCAGTACGTC. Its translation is CASSLERSSYEQYV.

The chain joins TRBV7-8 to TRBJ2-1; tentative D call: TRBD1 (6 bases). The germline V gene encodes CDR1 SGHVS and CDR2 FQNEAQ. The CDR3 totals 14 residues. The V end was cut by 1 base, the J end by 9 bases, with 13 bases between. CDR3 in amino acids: CASSLGPTGLEQFF. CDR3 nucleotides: TGTGCCAGCAGCTTAGGGCCGACAGGCCTTGAGCAGTTCTTC.

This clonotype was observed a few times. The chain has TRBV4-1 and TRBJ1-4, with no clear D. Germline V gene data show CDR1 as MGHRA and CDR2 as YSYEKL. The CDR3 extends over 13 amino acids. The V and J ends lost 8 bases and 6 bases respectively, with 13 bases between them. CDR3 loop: CASRIGGDEKLFF. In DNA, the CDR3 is TGCGCCAGCCGTATTGGCGGAGATGAAAAACTGTTTTTT.

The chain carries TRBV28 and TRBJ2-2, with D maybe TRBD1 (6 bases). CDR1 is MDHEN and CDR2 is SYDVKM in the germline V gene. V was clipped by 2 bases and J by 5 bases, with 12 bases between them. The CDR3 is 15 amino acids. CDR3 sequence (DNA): TGTGCCAGCAGTTTACCGGGACACGGGACCGGGGAGCTGTTTTTT. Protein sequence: CASSLPGHGTGELFF.

The CDR3 nucleotides read TGTGCCAGCAGTTCCTCGACTAGCTCGTACGAGCAGTACTTC. This codes for CASSSSTSSYEQYF. J is TRBJ2-7 and V is TRBV27, with TRBD2 identical over 7 bases. With 4 bases clipped from V and 4 bases from J, the junction kept 7 bases outside the gene matches. The germline V gene encodes CDR1 MNHEY and CDR2 SMNVEV (reference sequence). The CDR3 totals 14 residues.

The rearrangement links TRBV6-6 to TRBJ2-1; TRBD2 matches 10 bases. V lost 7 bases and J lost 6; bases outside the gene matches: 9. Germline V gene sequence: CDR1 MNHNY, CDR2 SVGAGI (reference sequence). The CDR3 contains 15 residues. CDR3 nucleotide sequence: TGTGCCAGCATTTCAAGCGGGGGGGCATTCAATGAGCAGTTCTTC. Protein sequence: CASISSGGAFNEQFF.

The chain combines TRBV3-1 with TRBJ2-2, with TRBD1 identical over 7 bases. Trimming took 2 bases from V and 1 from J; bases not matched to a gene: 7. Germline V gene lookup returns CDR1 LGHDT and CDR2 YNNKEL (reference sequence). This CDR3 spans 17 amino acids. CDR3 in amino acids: CASSQPIQGLNTGELFF. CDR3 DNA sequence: TGTGCCAGCAGCCAACCAATACAGGGGCTGAACACCGGGGAGCTGTTTTTT.

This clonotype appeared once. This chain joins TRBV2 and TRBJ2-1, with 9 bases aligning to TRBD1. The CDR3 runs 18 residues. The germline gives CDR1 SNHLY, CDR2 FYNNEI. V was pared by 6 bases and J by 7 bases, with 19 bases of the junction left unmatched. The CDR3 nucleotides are TGTGCCAGCAGCTTAGTTGGCCGCAACGGGGACAGGGCGAATGAGCAGTTCTTC. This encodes CASSLVGRNGDRANEQFF.

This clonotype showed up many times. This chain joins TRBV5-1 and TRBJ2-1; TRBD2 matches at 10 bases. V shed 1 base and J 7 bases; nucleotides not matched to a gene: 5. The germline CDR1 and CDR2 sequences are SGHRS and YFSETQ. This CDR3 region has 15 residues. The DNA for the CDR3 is TGCGCCAGCAGCTTGACTAGCGGGGCCCTAAATGAGCAGTTCTTC. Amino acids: CASSLTSGALNEQFF.

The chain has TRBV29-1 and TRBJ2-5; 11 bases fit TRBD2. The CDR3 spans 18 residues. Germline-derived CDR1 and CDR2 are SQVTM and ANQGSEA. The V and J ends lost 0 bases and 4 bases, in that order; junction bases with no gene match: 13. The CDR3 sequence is CSVEDFETTSGVGETQYF. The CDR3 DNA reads TGCAGCGTTGAAGACTTCGAGACGACTAGCGGGGTAGGAGAGACCCAGTACTTC.

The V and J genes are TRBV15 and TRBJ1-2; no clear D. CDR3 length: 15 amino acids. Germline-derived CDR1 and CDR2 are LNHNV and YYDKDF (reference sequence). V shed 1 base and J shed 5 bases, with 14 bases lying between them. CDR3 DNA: TGTGCCACCAGCAGAGGGGCCGGGCTAGGGTATGGCTACACCTTC. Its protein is CATSRGAGLGYGYTF.

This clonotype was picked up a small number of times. CDR3 DNA: TGTGCCAGCAGTTTAGTCGTATCTGGAGAGACCCAGTACTTC. Translating gives CASSLVVSGETQYF. This chain uses TRBV12-3 or TRBV12-4 with TRBJ2-5; no clear D. Trimming left V 1 base short and J 4 bases short, with 10 bases between. The CDR3 runs 14 residues.

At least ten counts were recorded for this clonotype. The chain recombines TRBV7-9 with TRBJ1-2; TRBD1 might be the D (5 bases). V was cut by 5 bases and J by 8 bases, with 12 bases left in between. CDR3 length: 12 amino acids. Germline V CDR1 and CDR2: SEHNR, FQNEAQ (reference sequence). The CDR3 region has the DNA TGTGCCAGCAGCCCAGGACAATCCGGCTACACCTTC. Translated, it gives CASSPGQSGYTF.

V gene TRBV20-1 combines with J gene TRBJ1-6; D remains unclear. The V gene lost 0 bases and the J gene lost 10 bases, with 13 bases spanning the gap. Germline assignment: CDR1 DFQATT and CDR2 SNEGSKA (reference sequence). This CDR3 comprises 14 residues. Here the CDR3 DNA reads TGCAGTGCTAGAGATCCGGCAGGATCCTCACCCCTCCACTTT. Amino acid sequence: CSARDPAGSSPLHF.

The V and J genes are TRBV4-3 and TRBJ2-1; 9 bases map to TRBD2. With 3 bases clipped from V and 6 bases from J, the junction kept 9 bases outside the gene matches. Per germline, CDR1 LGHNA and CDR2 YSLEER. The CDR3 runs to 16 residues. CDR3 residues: CASSQPGTSHRNEQFF. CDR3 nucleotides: TGCGCCAGCAGCCAGCCTGGGACTAGCCATCGCAATGAGCAGTTCTTC.

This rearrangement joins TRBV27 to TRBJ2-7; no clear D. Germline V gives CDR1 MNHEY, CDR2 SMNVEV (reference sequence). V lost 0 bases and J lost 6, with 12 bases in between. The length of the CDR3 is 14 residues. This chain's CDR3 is CASSLSPILGEQYF. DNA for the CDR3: TGTGCCAGCAGTTTATCACCGATCCTCGGCGAGCAGTACTTC.

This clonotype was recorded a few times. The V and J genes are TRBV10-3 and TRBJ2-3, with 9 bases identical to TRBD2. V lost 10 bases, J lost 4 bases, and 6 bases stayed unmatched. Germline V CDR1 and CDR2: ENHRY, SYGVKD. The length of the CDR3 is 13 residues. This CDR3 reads CATLAGSADTQYF. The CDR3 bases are TGTGCCACCCTAGCGGGGTCAGCAGATACGCAGTATTTT.

CDR3 loop: CASSLARQGPTGELFF. In DNA form, the CDR3 reads TGTGCCAGCAGCTTAGCCCGACAGGGGCCCACCGGGGAGCTGTTTTTT. V usage is TRBV11-2 and J usage is TRBJ2-2, with TRBD1 matching over 8 bases. The V segment lost 1 base and the J segment 4 bases; nucleotides outside the gene matches: 5. The CDR3 consists of 16 residues. The germline V gene encodes CDR1 SGHAT and CDR2 FQNNGV.